This entry describes one T cell receptor beta chain. Its binding antigen is unknown. Nothing much larger sits one base from this clone, and base qualities are not available. This entry comes from a study of blood T cell repertoires in COVID-19 (dated by TCRdb to 2019 to 2021). With respect to the entire study: Samples covering the acute and convalescent phases of COVID-19 were provided by collaborators in the United States, Italy and Spain. The material from the prospective study consisted of cDNA or gDNA derived from T cells, B-cell-depleted T cells, or PBMCs. The dataset comprised deeply sampled blood TCRbeta repertoires from subjects exposed to, actively infected with, or recovered from COVID-19. The repertoires were made available in a free public database intended to serve as a resource for research on the immune response to SARS-CoV-2. The samples were drawn from the first 160 participants of the ongoing ImmuneRACE study and from 950 to 1,500 subjects provided by 6 global collaborators. The sample metadata nearly always contained a de-identified subject ID, COVID-19 status, age in years and sex. Where HLA class I and class II types were available, the types were taken from metadata supplied by the sample provider, not from assay-based typing. Beyond this particular receptor, the publication reports: How much clinical and demographic metadata was included differed by source and by participant, and the metadata was provided uncurated.

The CDR3 numbers 14 residues from cysteine through phenylalanine. Only CDR3 DNA is held: 42 bases, read in frame from base 1. After removal of 2 bases from V and 4 bases from J, the junction retains 4 bases not matched to a gene. Looking up the germline V gene (reference sequence) yields CDR1 LNHDA and CDR2 SQIVND. TCRbeta CDR3 regions were amplified from genomic DNA using the immunoSEQ Assay, a bias-controlled multiplex PCR. In the original analysis: Within the assay, amplification of reference gene primers was used to estimate how many nucleated cells each sample contained. Sequence reads were collapsed and filtered to measure the absolute abundance of every unique TCRbeta CDR3 rearrangement. For each sample, productive Simpson clonality was calculated by taking the square root of Simpson's diversity index across productive rearrangements. In its TCRdb copy, this immuneACCESS table keeps in-frame sequences only and misses some clones. Where compared with another copy, unresolved V genes explain less than half of these, and the others have no known cause. The V and J calls and the clone size are those of that table, but D and trimming were determined from the DNA. This sample is represented by 300,000 or so clones; about nine tenths of them were singletons. The ten largest clones add up to more than 9% of the sample.

Participants in the prospective study were aged roughly 18 to 90 years, lived in some 24 United States geographic areas, and enrolled through a virtual design. In the prospective study, cohorts were assigned on the basis of participant-reported clinical history obtained from a screening survey and a study questionnaire. Recovered participants in ImmuneRACE Cohort 3 were defined by two consecutive negative NP/OP PCR tests, clearance by a healthcare professional, or resolution of symptoms. In the prospective study, mobile phlebotomists collected whole blood, serum and a nasopharyngeal or oropharyngeal swab from each participant. Participants in the prospective study had the option to provide additional blood draws and questionnaires over an approximately 2-month period. Before DNA extraction, prospective study blood samples were shipped either frozen or at room temperature.

The sample comprised PBMCs or T cells enriched from blood (not recorded which). This chain joins TRBV19 to TRBJ2-7; TRBD1 aligns with 8 central bases. The source of this sequence is a woman under 30 who had recovered from COVID-19. The CDR3 loop reads CASSISQGAYEQYF. The DNA sequence reads TGTGCCAGTAGTATAAGCCAGGGGGCTTACGAGCAGTACTTC.